Listed here are 22 T cell receptor beta chains from one sample, sequenced in a study of shared clonotypes between healthy human individuals. The repertoire was sequenced with immunoSEQ multiplex PCR; TCRdb's copy has only in-frame clones and lacks some. The profile shows 950,000 to 1,300,000 clones, about 80% of them singletons. Sequenced sample: memory CD4+ T cells sorted from blood. Subset defined: CD45RA-negative fraction. These receptors all come from a man aged 18 to 29 in good health.

The chain recombines TRBV4-3 with TRBJ2-5; 7 bases agree with TRBD1. The CDR3 is 15 residues long. V lost 3 bases, J lost 5 bases, and 9 bases stayed unmatched. Germline CDR1 and CDR2: LGHNA and YSLEER. The CDR3 region is CASSQDYRGWETQYF. In DNA, the CDR3 is TGCGCCAGCAGCCAGGATTACAGGGGTTGGGAGACCCAGTACTTC.

The rearrangement links TRBV30 to TRBJ2-1; the match to TRBD2 covers 10 bases. CDR1 is GTSNPN, CDR2 SVGIG, per germline (reference sequence). This CDR3 has 20 residues. Trimming cost V 0 bases and J 0 bases; bases outside gene matches: 14. DNA for the CDR3: TGTGCCTGGAGTGTAAATCCTAGCGGGAGACCGGCTAGCTCCTACAATGAGCAGTTCTTC. Its protein is CAWSVNPSGRPASSYNEQFF.

The CDR3 sequence is CASSPGGITEAFF. The CDR3 bases are TGTGCCAGCAGCCCTGGAGGGATAACTGAAGCTTTCTTT. The V and J genes are TRBV5-4 and TRBJ1-1, with D hard to call. The germline V gene has CDR1 SGHNT and CDR2 YYREEE (reference sequence). CDR3 size: 13 residues. V was shortened by 4 bases and J by 5 bases, with 12 bases between the two germline ends.

V usage is TRBV4-3 and J usage is TRBJ2-7; 7 bases agree with TRBD2. Looked up from germline, CDR1 is LGHNA and CDR2 is YSLEER. V lost 0 bases to trimming and J lost 4 bases; unmatched junction nucleotides: 9. The CDR3 is 16 residues long. The CDR3, as DNA: TGCGCCAGCAGCCAAGAGCTGTCCGCTAGCGGATACGAGCAGTACTTC. Its translation: CASSQELSASGYEQYF.

The chain combines TRBV30 with TRBJ1-6; 12 bases are a match to TRBD1. CDR3 length: 15 amino acids. Germline V gives CDR1 GTSNPN, CDR2 SVGIG (reference sequence). V lost 7 bases, J lost 8 bases, and 9 bases stayed unmatched. This chain's CDR3 is CAYEGGQGAYSPLHF. The CDR3 DNA reads TGTGCCTACGAGGGGGGACAGGGGGCTTATTCACCCCTCCACTTT.

The V call is TRBV9, the J call TRBJ2-3; 12 bases are shared with TRBD2. Germline V lookup: CDR1 SGDLS, CDR2 YYNGEE. Trimming at V came to 4 bases and at J to 3 bases, leaving 6 bases not matched to a gene. The CDR3 covers 16 residues. The CDR3, as DNA: TGTGCCAGCAGCAAGGGGACTAGCGGGTGGACAGATACGCAGTATTTT. Translating gives CASSKGTSGWTDTQYF. Full variable domain (remainder filled in from reference TRBV9 and TRBJ2-3): DSGVTQTPKHLITATGQRVTLRCSPRSGDLSVYWYQQSLDQGLQFLIQYYNGEERAKGNILERFSAQQFPDLHSELNLSSLELGDSALYFCASSKGTSGWTDTQYFGPGTRLTVL.

The V gene is TRBV18, the J gene TRBJ2-2, with 9 bases that match TRBD1. Germline loops: CDR1 KGHSH, CDR2 LQKENI. The V and J ends lost 2 bases and 4 bases, in that order; junction bases with no gene match: 2. The CDR3 covers 15 residues. CDR3 in DNA: TGTGCCAGCTCACCAGGGACAGGGTCCACCGGGGAGCTGTTTTTT. Its protein is CASSPGTGSTGELFF. Complete variable domain (other parts from reference TRBV18 and TRBJ2-2): NAGVMQNPRHLVRRRGQEARLRCSPMKGHSHVYWYRQLPEEGLKFMVYLQKENIIDESGMPKERFSAEFPKEGPSILRIQQVVRGDSAAYFCASSPGTGSTGELFFGEGSRLTVL.

The V call is TRBV19, the J call TRBJ2-7, with TRBD2 identical over 9 bases. The CDR3 runs 15 residues. Trimming took 7 bases from V and 5 from J; bases not matched to a gene: 12. The V gene's germline CDR1 is LNHDA and CDR2 SQIVND (reference sequence). The CDR3 protein is CASMGTRGGRDEQYF. DNA for the CDR3: TGTGCCAGTATGGGGACGCGGGGGGGCCGGGACGAGCAGTACTTC.

J is TRBJ2-6 and V is TRBV10-3; a weak D match, TRBD1 (6 bases). With 6 bases removed from V and 0 bases from J, the gap between germline ends came to 12 bases. This CDR3 spans 16 amino acids. Germline lookup yields CDR1 ENHRY and CDR2 SYGVKD. CDR3 sequence (DNA): TGTGCCATCAGGGCAGAAGGGGGCTCTGGGGCCAACGTCCTGACTTTC. It encodes CAIRAEGGSGANVLTF.

The V gene is TRBV4-3, the J gene TRBJ2-5, with D maybe TRBD2 (6 bases). V lost 4 bases to trimming and J lost 3 bases, with 15 bases between them. The CDR3 loop spans 15 amino acids. CDR1 and CDR2 (germline): LGHNA, YSLEER. The CDR3 loop is CASSPGGTLEETQYF. CDR3 bases: TGCGCCAGCAGCCCAGGCGGGACTCTCGAAGAGACCCAGTACTTC.

V gene TRBV5-1 combines with J gene TRBJ2-1, with TRBD2 matching over 11 bases. Trimming cost V 0 bases and J 8 bases; bases outside gene matches: 4. This CDR3 has 15 amino acids. Germline lookup yields CDR1 SGHRS and CDR2 YFSETQ. Written as DNA, the CDR3 is TGCGCCAGCAGCTTGGCTAGCGGGGGGTCTGATGAGCAGTTCTTC. Amino acid sequence: CASSLASGGSDEQFF.

This chain links TRBV10-3 with TRBJ1-5; D not resolved. The germline gives CDR1 ENHRY, CDR2 SYGVKD. There are 16 residues in the CDR3. Trimming cost V 0 bases and J 9 bases, with 18 bases left between them. CDR3 amino acids: CAISESAPNPTWPQHF. CDR3 in DNA: TGTGCCATCAGTGAGTCTGCCCCGAACCCTACTTGGCCCCAGCATTTT.

The chain couples TRBV29-1 to TRBJ1-2, with TRBD1 identical over 9 bases. The CDR3 contains 13 residues. With 7 bases clipped from V and 4 bases from J, the junction kept 7 bases outside the gene matches. Germline CDR1 is SQVTM and CDR2 is ANQGSEA. The CDR3 DNA follows: TGCAGCGCAACAGGGGGCTTTGGCTATGGCTACACCTTC. Its translation: CSATGGFGYGYTF.

The CDR3 coding sequence is TGCAGCGTTGATAGGTTCCGGACAGGGATCACTGAAGCTTTCTTT. This sequence encodes CSVDRFRTGITEAFF. The V gene is TRBV29-1, the J gene TRBJ1-1; 8 bases map to TRBD1. Germline CDR1 is SQVTM and CDR2 is ANQGSEA. V lost 3 bases and J lost 4; bases outside the gene matches: 10. The CDR3 contains 15 residues. The variable domain in full, completed from reference TRBV29-1 and TRBJ1-1, reads SAVISQKPSRDICQRGTSLTIQCQVDSQVTMMFWYRQQPGQSLTLIATANQGSEATYESGFVIDKFPISRPNLTFSTLTVSNMSPEDSSIYLCSVDRFRTGITEAFFGQGTRLTVV.

The chain combines TRBV2 with TRBJ1-2, with 8 nucleotides matching TRBD1. J lost 2 bases, V lost 6 bases, and 5 bases had no gene match. Germline V gives CDR1 SNHLY, CDR2 FYNNEI. The CDR3 covers 14 residues. CDR3 DNA sequence: TGTGCCAGCAGGCCCGGGACAGGAAACTATGGCTACACCTTC. Residues: CASRPGTGNYGYTF.

The V and J genes are TRBV5-4 and TRBJ2-3; D may be TRBD1 or TRBD2 (6 bases each). V was clipped by 6 bases and J by 2 bases, with 19 bases between them. The CDR3 has 16 residues. Germline assignment: CDR1 SGHNT and CDR2 YYREEE (reference sequence). The CDR3 sequence: CASTRDGGYYTDTQYF. The CDR3 DNA follows: TGTGCCAGCACCCGTGACGGGGGCTATTACACAGATACGCAGTATTTT.

This clone was detected a few times. V and J are TRBV7-2 and TRBJ2-3; 9 bases agree with TRBD2. Germline assignment: CDR1 SGHTA and CDR2 FQGNSA. There are 15 residues in the CDR3. Trimming took 4 bases from V and 6 from J; bases not matched to a gene: 8. The CDR3 protein is CASSSSLAGVDTQYF. As DNA, the CDR3 is TGTGCCAGCAGCTCCTCGTTAGCGGGGGTGGATACGCAGTATTTT. Together with reference TRBV7-2 and TRBJ2-3, the CDR3 gives the full variable domain: GAGVSQSPSNKVTEKGKDVELRCDPISGHTALYWYRQSLGQGLEFLIYFQGNSAPDKSGLPSDRFSAERTGGSVSTLTIQRTQQEDSAVYLCASSSSLAGVDTQYFGPGTRLTVL.

V gene TRBV28 combines with J gene TRBJ2-1, with D perhaps TRBD1 (5 bases). V gave up 2 bases and J gave up 0 bases, with 14 bases separating them. In germline, CDR1 is MDHEN, CDR2 SYDVKM. The CDR3 length is 17 residues. This chain's CDR3 is CASSLGAGGYSYNEQFF. The CDR3 DNA reads TGTGCCAGCAGTTTAGGGGCAGGCGGATACTCCTACAATGAGCAGTTCTTC. Full variable domain (outside the CDR3, taken from reference TRBV28 and TRBJ2-1): DVKVTQSSRYLVKRTGEKVFLECVQDMDHENMFWYRQDPGLGLRLIYFSYDVKMKEKGDIPEGYSVSREKKERFSLILESASTNQTSMYLCASSLGAGGYSYNEQFFGPGTRLTVL.

The chain carries TRBV28 and TRBJ2-1; TRBD2 matches 7 bases. V trimming: 7 bases; J trimming: 6 bases; junction bases outside the gene matches: 6. The CDR3 covers 13 residues. From germline, CDR1 is MDHEN and CDR2 SYDVKM. The CDR3: CASKLSSGNEQFF. DNA for the CDR3: TGTGCCAGCAAACTATCTAGCGGCAATGAGCAGTTCTTC.

The gene calls are TRBV30 and TRBJ1-3; no definite D call. Germline V lookup: CDR1 GTSNPN, CDR2 SVGIG (reference sequence). This CDR3 has 13 residues. Trimming removed 0 bases at V and 3 bases at J, with 6 bases between. CDR3 region: CAWSVLDGNTIYF. The CDR3 nucleotides are TGTGCCTGGAGTGTACTTGATGGAAACACCATATATTTT.

The genes are TRBV5-5 and TRBJ2-7; 8 bases map to TRBD2. Germline V gene sequence: CDR1 SGHKS, CDR2 YYEKEE (reference sequence). V was clipped by 4 bases and J by 1 base; unmatched bases: 10. CDR3 length: 16 residues. The CDR3 sequence is CASSPWASGSSYEQYF. CDR3 in DNA: TGTGCCAGCAGCCCGTGGGCGAGCGGGAGTTCCTACGAGCAGTACTTC.

The gene calls are TRBV28 and TRBJ2-2; D is uncertain. CDR3 size: 13 residues. Per the germline V gene, CDR1 is MDHEN and CDR2 is SYDVKM. V lost 5 bases to trimming and J lost 7 bases, with 11 bases between them. The CDR3 loop reads CASSPRAYGELFF. The CDR3 DNA sequence: TGTGCCAGCAGTCCGAGAGCCTACGGGGAGCTGTTTTTT.